The next 29 T cell receptor beta chains were all read from a single sample in a study of blood T cell repertoires in COVID-19. The assay was immunoSEQ multiplex PCR, and TCRdb's table has in-frame clones only and misses some. The sample includes around 130,000 clones, 77% seen only once; the top ten take about a fifth. Sequencing input: peripheral blood. These receptor sequences come from an elderly man with acute or convalescent COVID-19.

V gene TRBV6-5 combines with J gene TRBJ2-7; D may be TRBD1 (6 bases). Between the trimmed V and J ends, which lost 7 bases and 5 bases, there was a span of 18 bases. CDR1 MNHEY and CDR2 SVGAGI come from the germline V gene. This CDR3 has 14 amino acids. CDR3 nucleotides: TGTGCCAGCACCCCAACAGGGTACCCTGACGAGCAGTACTTC. Translation: CASTPTGYPDEQYF.

This chain connects TRBV5-8 to TRBJ1-4, with D maybe TRBD1 (5 bases). CDR3 length: 19 residues. Trimming pared 5 bases from V and 0 bases from J, leaving 23 bases between. CDR1 and CDR2 from the germline V gene are SGHTS and YDEGEE. CDR3 protein: CASRIAGGGSGTTNEKLFF. DNA of the CDR3: TGTGCCAGCAGGATCGCCGGGGGGGGGTCCGGAACAACTAATGAAAAACTGTTTTTT.

J is TRBJ1-2 and V is TRBV10-3; TRBD1 matches at 8 bases. The germline V gene has CDR1 ENHRY and CDR2 SYGVKD. J was trimmed by 9 bases and V by 4 bases; bases with no gene match: 13. The CDR3 consists of 15 residues. As DNA, the CDR3 is TGTGCCATCAGTGTCAGCGGACAGGGAGGCTACAGCTACACCTTC. It translates to CAISVSGQGGYSYTF.

The chain combines TRBV29-1 with TRBJ2-5; 10 bases line up with TRBD2. Germline CDR1 and CDR2: SQVTM and ANQGSEA. The CDR3 has 15 amino acids. Trimming took 6 bases from V and 2 from J; bases not matched to a gene: 9. Written as DNA, the CDR3 is TGCAGCGTACAATCGACTAGCGGGTTTCAAGAGACCCAGTACTTC. It is translated as CSVQSTSGFQETQYF.

V usage is TRBV6-5 and J usage is TRBJ1-2; the match to TRBD1 covers 11 bases. V lost 8 bases, J lost 8 bases, and 10 bases stayed unmatched. From germline, CDR1 is MNHEY and CDR2 SVGAGI. The CDR3 covers 14 residues. The DNA of the CDR3 is TGTGCCAGCCGTTTTGGACAGGGGGCGCCGGGCTACACCTTC. This gives the protein CASRFGQGAPGYTF.

The genes are TRBV20-1 and TRBJ2-5; no definite D call. CDR3 length equals 11 residues. From germline, CDR1 is DFQATT and CDR2 SNEGSKA (reference sequence). V lost 3 bases to trimming and J lost 9 bases, with 11 bases between them. CDR3 residues: CSARAAEAQYF. In DNA form, the CDR3 reads TGCAGTGCTAGGGCCGCCGAGGCCCAGTACTTC.

This chain links TRBV28 with TRBJ1-4; TRBD1 agrees at 8 bases. This CDR3 region has 16 residues. Germline V lookup: CDR1 MDHEN, CDR2 SYDVKM. Germline trimming cut 2 bases from V and 7 bases from J; bases unmatched to any gene: 9. The CDR3 spells CASSLPGGPSFEKLFF. Written as DNA, the CDR3 is TGTGCCAGCAGTTTACCAGGGGGCCCCTCTTTTGAAAAACTGTTTTTT.

This clone is a singleton in its sample. The chain is built from TRBV24-1 and TRBJ2-7; possible D gene TRBD1, 5 bases. Germline V gene data show CDR1 as KGHDR and CDR2 as SFDVKD. This CDR3 is built from 15 residues. V lost 4 bases, J lost 5 bases, and 17 bases lay in between. The CDR3 DNA follows: TGTGCCACCAGTGACGTGACAGCCAATTCTGACGAGCAGTACTTC. Its protein product is CATSDVTANSDEQYF.

The J gene is TRBJ2-7, the V gene TRBV2; D gene uncertain. Germline V lookup: CDR1 SNHLY, CDR2 FYNNEI. The germline V and J ends were trimmed by 6 bases and 2 bases, with 8 bases remaining between them. The CDR3 spans 12 residues. The chain's CDR3 is CASRTDTYEQYF. CDR3 DNA sequence: TGTGCCAGCAGAACAGACACCTACGAGCAGTACTTC. The full variable domain, completed using reference TRBV2 and TRBJ2-7, is EPEVTQTPSHQVTQMGQEVILRCVPISNHLYFYWYRQILGQKVEFLVSFYNNEISEKSEIFDDQFSVERPDGSNFTLKIRSTKLEDSAMYFCASRTDTYEQYFGPGTRLTVT.

The chain links TRBV9 to TRBJ2-3, with 16 bases that match TRBD2. Germline V CDR1 and CDR2: SGDLS, YYNGEE. This CDR3 region has 18 residues. V was clipped by 5 bases and J by 3 bases; unmatched bases: 9. In DNA, the CDR3 is TGTGCCAGCAGTCTAGGGACTAGCGGGGGGGCCGGTACAGATACGCAGTATTTT. Protein sequence: CASSLGTSGGAGTDTQYF.

The chain couples TRBV5-1 to TRBJ2-7, with 10 positions matching TRBD1. V shed 6 bases, J shed 3 bases, and the junction held 6 bases outside the gene matches. This CDR3 is built from 14 residues. Germline assignment: CDR1 SGHRS and CDR2 YFSETQ. The CDR3: CASTPGQGLYEQYF. As DNA, the CDR3 is TGCGCCAGCACCCCGGGACAGGGGCTCTACGAGCAGTACTTC.

The genes are TRBV23-1 and TRBJ2-4; D is uncertain. TRBV23-1 counts as an open reading frame of uncertain function. This CDR3 region has 14 residues. The V end lost 3 bases, the J end lost 4 bases, and 10 bases lay between the germline ends. The CDR3 spells CASSHSGYKNIQYF. CDR3 in DNA: TGCGCCAGCAGTCACTCCGGGTATAAAAACATTCAGTACTTC.

V gene TRBV6-5 combines with J gene TRBJ1-1; 10 bases are a match to TRBD1. V trimming: 2 bases; J trimming: 4 bases; junction bases outside the gene matches: 4. Germline loops: CDR1 MNHEY, CDR2 SVGAGI. The CDR3 is made up of 15 amino acids. For the CDR3, the DNA is TGTGCCAGCAGTTACACCCGGGACAGGGGCACTGAAGCTTTCTTT. Its translation is CASSYTRDRGTEAFF.

V is TRBV7-3 and J is TRBJ2-3, with 10 nucleotides matching TRBD2. Germline V gene data show CDR1 as SGHTA and CDR2 as FQGTGA. The junction had 5 bases not matched to a gene; V was cut back by 4 bases and J by 4 bases. The CDR3 runs to 15 residues. The CDR3 DNA reads TGTGCCAGCAGCTCAATAGCGGGGGGCTCAGATACGCAGTATTTT. Protein: CASSSIAGGSDTQYF.

This rearrangement joins TRBV5-8 to TRBJ1-1; D gene ambiguous. The V and J ends lost 4 bases and 7 bases respectively, with 8 bases between them. This CDR3 has 11 amino acids. Germline V gene lookup returns CDR1 SGHTS and CDR2 YDEGEE. CDR3 amino acids: CASSPRLEAFF. In DNA form, the CDR3 reads TGTGCCAGCAGCCCTAGACTTGAAGCTTTCTTT.

J is TRBJ2-5 and V is TRBV7-8; D might be TRBD1 (6 bases). V lost 5 bases to trimming and J lost 3 bases, with 10 bases between them. The CDR3 runs 13 residues. Germline V CDR1 and CDR2: SGHVS, FQNEAQ. The CDR3 coding sequence is TGTGCCAGCAGCCCAGGGGAAGAAGAGACCCAGTACTTC. This encodes CASSPGEEETQYF.

This clone has more than one count but fewer than ten. For the CDR3, the DNA is TGTGCCAGCAGCAGGGGCGAGCAGTACTTC. Protein product: CASSRGEQYF. The rearrangement joins TRBV2 to TRBJ2-7, with a tentative D call TRBD1 (6 bases). Between the trimmed V and J ends, which lost 6 bases and 6 bases, there was a span of 6 bases. The V gene's germline CDR1 is SNHLY and CDR2 FYNNEI. There are 10 residues in the CDR3.

The CDR3 loop reads CAWSVRDRGQINTEAFF. CDR3 DNA sequence: TGTGCCTGGAGTGTACGGGACAGGGGGCAAATTAACACTGAAGCTTTCTTT. The chain has TRBV30 and TRBJ1-1; 12 positions match TRBD1. This CDR3 is built from 17 residues. The ends lost 0 bases at V and 2 bases at J; junction bases unmatched: 7. Germline V gene lookup returns CDR1 GTSNPN and CDR2 SVGIG (reference sequence).

V usage is TRBV24-1 and J usage is TRBJ2-2; tentative D call: TRBD2 (5 bases). The CDR3 loop spans 13 amino acids. The V and J ends lost 7 bases and 7 bases respectively, with 12 bases between them. Germline loops: CDR1 KGHDR, CDR2 SFDVKD. The CDR3 loop reads CATRLREGGELFF. In DNA form, the CDR3 reads TGTGCCACCAGGCTACGAGAGGGCGGGGAGCTGTTTTTT.

The rearrangement joins TRBV30 to TRBJ2-6; 9 positions agree with TRBD1. This CDR3 is built from 15 residues. Germline V CDR1 and CDR2: GTSNPN, SVGIG (reference sequence). The V gene end was trimmed by 4 bases and the J gene end by 4 bases; junction bases not matched to a gene: 5. This CDR3 reads CAWTRTGVGANVLTF. CDR3 DNA: TGTGCCTGGACCCGGACAGGGGTCGGGGCCAACGTCCTGACTTTC.

V gene TRBV7-3 combines with J gene TRBJ2-5; D is possibly TRBD1 (5 bases). Germline CDR1 and CDR2: SGHTA and FQGTGA. Trimming shortened V by 5 bases and J by 2 bases, and 9 bases separated the two germline ends. This CDR3 region has 13 residues. The chain's CDR3 is CASSATVQETQYF. The CDR3 DNA reads TGTGCCAGCAGCGCGACAGTGCAAGAGACCCAGTACTTC.

The V call is TRBV27, the J call TRBJ2-3; 8 bases are a match to TRBD2. The V and J ends lost 0 bases and 0 bases, in that order; junction bases with no gene match: 5. The CDR3 is 17 residues long. From germline, CDR1 is MNHEY and CDR2 SMNVEV (reference sequence). CDR3 nucleotides: TGTGCCAGCAGTTTATCCCCCAGCGGGGGAAGCACAGATACGCAGTATTTT. It yields the protein CASSLSPSGGSTDTQYF.

This clone has just a few counts. The chain has TRBV6-6 and TRBJ1-5, with 7 nucleotides matching TRBD1. The CDR3 consists of 14 residues. The junction had 5 bases not matched to a gene; V was cut back by 6 bases and J by 3 bases. CDR1 and CDR2 from the germline V gene are MNHNY and SVGAGI (reference sequence). CDR3 in amino acids: CASRNTGVNQPQHF. DNA for the CDR3: TGTGCCAGCAGGAACACAGGGGTCAATCAGCCCCAGCATTTT.

V and J are TRBV6-5 and TRBJ1-2; D is unclear. Between the trimmed V and J ends, which lost 6 bases and 8 bases, there was a span of 22 bases. The CDR3 covers 15 residues. The V gene's germline CDR1 is MNHEY and CDR2 SVGAGI. CDR3 sequence: CASRHGPSNIDGYTF. As DNA, the CDR3 is TGTGCCAGCAGGCATGGGCCCAGTAATATAGACGGCTACACCTTC.

The chain has TRBV2 and TRBJ2-3; 7 bases line up with TRBD1. With V trimmed by 5 bases and J by 1 base, 9 bases remained unmatched. The CDR3 loop spans 16 amino acids. CDR1 and CDR2 from the germline V gene are SNHLY and FYNNEI. The CDR3 spells CASSRQGRGGTDTQYF. In DNA, the CDR3 is TGTGCCAGCAGTAGACAGGGAAGGGGTGGCACAGATACGCAGTATTTT.

This clone came up a few times. The rearrangement joins TRBV11-2 to TRBJ2-7, with 10 bases aligning to TRBD2. CDR1 is SGHAT and CDR2 is FQNNGV in the germline V gene. The ends lost 2 bases at V and 2 bases at J; junction bases unmatched: 9. CDR3 length equals 17 residues. The CDR3 DNA follows: TGTGCCAGCAGCTTATCGCACGGACTAGCGGTTCCCTACGAGCAGTACTTC. The encoded protein is CASSLSHGLAVPYEQYF.

This rearrangement joins TRBV3-1 (or the pseudogene TRBV3-2) to TRBJ1-3; D ambiguous. The V gene's germline CDR1 is LGHDT and CDR2 YNNKEL (reference sequence). Trimming shortened V by 1 base and J by 4 bases, and 5 bases separated the two germline ends. The CDR3 extends over 13 amino acids. The CDR3 DNA reads as TGTGCCAGCAGCCAAGGCGGGGGAAACACCATATATTTT. Its translation: CASSQGGGNTIYF.

The rearrangement uses TRBV3-1 (or the pseudogene TRBV3-2) and TRBJ1-5; 8 nucleotides agree with TRBD1. Germline CDR1 and CDR2: LGHDT and YNNKEL (reference sequence). V shed 4 bases and J 5 bases; nucleotides not matched to a gene: 10. The CDR3 extends over 16 amino acids. Here the CDR3 DNA reads TGTGCCAGCAGCCCCCGTGACAGGGGTTCTGATCAGCCCCAGCATTTT. It specifies CASSPRDRGSDQPQHF.

The chain has TRBV2 and TRBJ2-3, with 8 bases that match TRBD2. With 0 bases clipped from V and 5 bases from J, the junction kept 7 bases outside the gene matches. This CDR3 spans 16 amino acids. CDR1 is SNHLY and CDR2 is FYNNEI in the germline V gene. The CDR3 sequence: CASSEAPRGGQDTQYF. CDR3 nucleotides: TGTGCCAGCAGTGAAGCGCCTCGGGGGGGCCAAGATACGCAGTATTTT. The complete variable domain, with remaining parts taken from reference TRBV2 and TRBJ2-3, reads EPEVTQTPSHQVTQMGQEVILRCVPISNHLYFYWYRQILGQKVEFLVSFYNNEISEKSEIFDDQFSVERPDGSNFTLKIRSTKLEDSAMYFCASSEAPRGGQDTQYFGPGTRLTVL.